These 28 T cell receptor beta chains were sequenced from one sample in a study of T cell clonotyping in hematopoietic cell transplantation. Using immunoSEQ multiplex PCR, the repertoire was profiled, and TCRdb retains in-frame clones only, with some absent. This table has around 5,000 clones, just under 75% appearing once. Sequences were derived from PBMCs, sampled 100 days after allogeneic stem cell transplant. The source is a female patient in her fifties or sixties who had an allogeneic stem cell transplant, so the T cells may come from the graft donor. Some clones in this sample may be carry-over from other donors' samples.

This clone was seen a few times. The chain couples TRBV7-9 to TRBJ1-4, with 9 bases lining up with TRBD1. CDR3 size: 14 residues. Germline assignment: CDR1 SEHNR and CDR2 FQNEAQ (reference sequence). With V trimmed by 9 bases and J by 6 bases, 8 bases remained unmatched. CDR3: CASNFGTGHEKLFF. The CDR3 region has the DNA TGTGCCAGTAATTTCGGGACAGGGCATGAAAAACTGTTTTTT.

By its share, this clone is medium-sized (0.01 to 0.1%). V is TRBV28 and J is TRBJ2-2; D may be TRBD2 (5 bases). This CDR3 spans 18 amino acids. V lost 3 bases to trimming and J lost 4 bases, with 21 bases between them. In germline, CDR1 is MDHEN, CDR2 SYDVKM. CDR3 in DNA: TGTGCCAGCAGTTTCCCTCCCGGTGGGAGCGCCGGCACCGGGGAGCTGTTTTTT. It specifies CASSFPPGGSAGTGELFF.

The chain couples TRBV4-3 to TRBJ1-2; D remains unclear. V lost 0 bases and J lost 4, with 3 bases in between. Germline V gene lookup returns CDR1 LGHNA and CDR2 YSLEER. This CDR3 spans 12 amino acids. The CDR3 DNA reads as TGCGCCAGCAGCCAAGATGCCTATGGCTACACCTTC. It codes for CASSQDAYGYTF.

This chain joins TRBV2 and TRBJ2-1, with D uncertain. CDR1 is SNHLY, CDR2 FYNNEI, per germline. The CDR3 spans 9 residues. V was trimmed by 11 bases and J by 8 bases, leaving 7 bases between them. The CDR3 loop reads CASNDEQFF. CDR3 coding DNA: TGTGCCTCAAACGATGAGCAGTTCTTC.

For this clone: A junction boundary mismatches the germline segment, possibly from a read error. This chain joins TRBV2 and TRBJ2-7; TRBD1 matches at 10 bases. Germline V gene data show CDR1 as SNHLY and CDR2 as FYNNEI. The CDR3 totals 15 residues. The CDR3 DNA follows: TGTGCCATCAGTCCGGGACAGGGGATTCATTACGAGCAGTACTTC. Its protein is CAISPGQGIHYEQYF.

A single count supports this clone. The V call is TRBV29-1, the J call TRBJ2-5; a possible D gene is TRBD1 (5 bases). Germline-derived CDR1 and CDR2 are SQVTM and ANQGSEA. The CDR3 has 17 residues. Trimming shortened V by 0 bases and J by 1 base, and 18 bases separated the two germline ends. Here the CDR3 reads CSVEEGQGGIRQETQYF. The CDR3 nucleotides read TGCAGCGTTGAAGAGGGGCAGGGTGGGATACGCCAAGAGACCCAGTACTTC.

The genes are TRBV5-6 and TRBJ1-3, with D uncertain. The V and J ends lost 2 bases and 2 bases respectively, with 8 bases between them. CDR3 size: 14 residues. Germline assignment: CDR1 SGHDT and CDR2 YYEEEE. Written as DNA, the CDR3 is TGTGCCAGCAGCTTCCTAGGACCTGGAAACACCATATATTTT. Its protein is CASSFLGPGNTIYF.

The CDR3 DNA sequence: TGCGCCAGCAGTGAGGTGACAGGGGGCATGAATGAGCAGTTCTTC. Residues: CASSEVTGGMNEQFF. V usage is TRBV10-1 and J usage is TRBJ2-1, with TRBD1 matching over 10 bases. After removal of 2 bases from V and 7 bases from J, the junction contained 5 bases not matched to a gene. Per the germline V gene, CDR1 is WNHNN and CDR2 is SYGVQD (reference sequence). This CDR3 comprises 15 residues.

The CDR3 nucleotides are TGTGCCAGCAGTTCATCTCCACAGGGTGAGCAGTTCTTC. It yields the protein CASSSSPQGEQFF. V is TRBV27 and J is TRBJ2-1; D is possibly TRBD1 (6 bases). Between the trimmed V and J ends, which lost 4 bases and 9 bases, there was a span of 13 bases. CDR1 and CDR2 (germline): MNHEY, SMNVEV (reference sequence). The CDR3 is 13 residues long.

V is TRBV13 and J is TRBJ2-5; D may be TRBD1 (6 bases). V shed 6 bases and J shed 5 bases, with 22 bases lying between them. The CDR3 sequence is 16 residues long. Germline V gene data show CDR1 as PRHDT and CDR2 as FYEKMQ (reference sequence). CDR3 bases: TGTGCCAGCAGTCCGGGACATTCTATAGGGGCGGAGACCCAGTACTTC. This encodes CASSPGHSIGAETQYF.

This chain connects TRBV28 to TRBJ1-5, with 7 nucleotides matching TRBD1. Germline CDR1 MDHEN, CDR2 SYDVKM. With 6 bases clipped from V and 0 bases from J, the junction kept 5 bases outside the gene matches. The CDR3 totals 15 residues. This CDR3 is CASRRGQFSNQPQHF. DNA for the CDR3: TGTGCCAGCAGACGGGGACAGTTTAGCAATCAGCCCCAGCATTTT. Using reference TRBV28 and TRBJ1-5 for the parts outside the CDR3, the full variable domain is DVKVTQSSRYLVKRTGEKVFLECVQDMDHENMFWYRQDPGLGLRLIYFSYDVKMKEKGDIPEGYSVSREKKERFSLILESASTNQTSMYLCASRRGQFSNQPQHFGDGTRLSIL.

This chain joins TRBV21-1 and TRBJ1-1; the table's D gene call, TRBD1, was not cross checked with the DNA. TRBV21-1 is described as a pseudogene. This CDR3 contains 15 residues. The CDR3 sequence is CASSTSYRRNTEAFF. As DNA, the CDR3 is TGTGCCAGCAGCACATCCTACAGGAGGAACACTGAAGCTTTCTTT.

The rearrangement links TRBV4-1 to TRBJ1-2; the D gene is possibly TRBD1 (5 bases). From germline, CDR1 is MGHRA and CDR2 YSYEKL. Trimming pared 4 bases from V and 12 bases from J, leaving 24 bases between. The CDR3 runs 15 residues. The chain's CDR3 is CASSPGRGQLQNNTF. The CDR3 DNA sequence: TGCGCCAGCAGCCCAGGAAGGGGCCAGCTACAGAATAACACCTTC.

The chain employs TRBV7-9 and TRBJ1-5; 7 bases map to TRBD1. The V gene end was trimmed by 5 bases and the J gene end by 7 bases; junction bases not matched to a gene: 11. CDR1 is SEHNR, CDR2 FQNEAQ, per germline (reference sequence). This CDR3 spans 15 amino acids. CDR3 bases: TGTGCCAGCAGCCGACAGGGTGAGGTATTGCAGCCCCAGCATTTT. Amino acid sequence: CASSRQGEVLQPQHF.

The CDR3 region is CASRSTGRQIGHTGELFF. The CDR3 bases are TGTGCCAGCAGATCGACAGGGAGACAGATAGGACACACCGGGGAGCTGTTTTTT. The J gene is TRBJ2-2, the V gene TRBV7-8; 7 nucleotides line up with TRBD1. This CDR3 contains 18 residues. V shed 6 bases and J 3 bases; nucleotides not matched to a gene: 16. CDR1 SGHVS and CDR2 FQNEAQ come from the germline V gene.

The gene calls are TRBV6-6 and TRBJ2-7; 9 bases match TRBD1. Trimming removed 6 bases from V and 7 bases from J; junction bases left unmatched: 7. CDR1 and CDR2 (germline): MNHNY, SVGAGI (reference sequence). The CDR3 length is 13 residues. Written as DNA, the CDR3 is TGTGCCAGCAGAACAGGGGGCGCGGGGGAGCAGTACTTC. Protein product: CASRTGGAGEQYF.

The chain carries TRBV5-1 and TRBJ1-2; D gene unclear. V lost 3 bases, J lost 8 bases, and 11 bases lay in between. Germline CDR1 is SGHRS and CDR2 is YFSETQ. The CDR3 consists of 12 residues. CDR3 region: CASSSDKKGYTF. As DNA, the CDR3 is TGCGCCAGCAGCTCCGACAAAAAAGGCTACACCTTC.

V and J are TRBV9 and TRBJ2-3; D possibly uses TRBD1 or TRBD2 (5 bases each). Germline CDR1 SGDLS, CDR2 YYNGEE. This CDR3 spans 15 amino acids. Trimming took 1 base from V and 2 from J, leaving 11 bases between them. The CDR3 sequence is CASSVQGVFTDTQYF. The CDR3, as DNA: TGTGCCAGCAGCGTACAGGGAGTTTTCACAGATACGCAGTATTTT.

The rearrangement links TRBV7-9 to TRBJ2-7, with D perhaps matching TRBD1 (5 bases). The V gene lost 6 bases and the J gene lost 0 bases, with 21 bases spanning the gap. The length of the CDR3 is 17 residues. Germline V gene data show CDR1 as SEHNR and CDR2 as FQNEAQ (reference sequence). CDR3 sequence reads: CASRAGQGSGHSYEQYF. The CDR3 DNA reads TGTGCCAGCAGGGCCGGGCAGGGATCTGGGCACTCCTACGAGCAGTACTTC. The entire variable domain, with the rest obtained from reference TRBV7-9 and TRBJ2-7, is as follows: DTGVSQNPRHKITKRGQNVTFRCDPISEHNRLYWYRQTLGQGPEFLTYFQNEAQLEKSRLLSDRFSAERPKGSFSTLEIQRTEQGDSAMYLCASRAGQGSGHSYEQYFGPGTRLTVT.

The chain uses TRBV13 and TRBJ2-7; 12 positions match TRBD2. Germline V gene lookup returns CDR1 PRHDT and CDR2 FYEKMQ (reference sequence). The CDR3 extends over 16 amino acids. Trimming took 5 bases from V and 0 from J; bases not matched to a gene: 5. In DNA form, the CDR3 reads TGTGCCAGCAGCAGGGGACTAGCGGGCAACTCCTACGAGCAGTACTTC. It yields the protein CASSRGLAGNSYEQYF.

The V call is TRBV5-1, the J call TRBJ2-7; 9 bases fit TRBD2. The CDR3 length is 15 residues. The J segment lost 0 bases and the V segment lost 3 bases, leaving 4 bases of the junction unmatched. From germline, CDR1 is SGHRS and CDR2 YFSETQ. This CDR3 reads CASSWSGRSSYEQYF. The CDR3 bases are TGCGCCAGCAGCTGGAGCGGGAGGAGCTCCTACGAGCAGTACTTC.

This clone is termed medium-sized. The chain combines TRBV5-6 with TRBJ2-1; D is possibly TRBD2 (7 bases). V was pared by 6 bases and J by 5 bases, with 18 bases between. The CDR3 spans 15 residues. CDR1 and CDR2 from the germline V gene are SGHDT and YYEEEE. The CDR3 region is CASTPDSGVDNEQFF. CDR3 DNA sequence: TGTGCCAGCACTCCGGACAGCGGGGTGGACAATGAGCAGTTCTTC.

This clone was seen a single time. The chain has TRBV6-6 and TRBJ2-7, with 7 bases aligning to TRBD1. V was pared by 4 bases and J by 6 bases, with 9 bases of the junction left unmatched. Looked up from germline, CDR1 is MNHNY and CDR2 is SVGAGI (reference sequence). The CDR3 is 14 amino acids. The CDR3 sequence: CASSFDRVYGEQYF. The CDR3 DNA sequence: TGTGCCAGCAGTTTCGACAGGGTTTATGGCGAGCAGTACTTC.

The V and J genes are TRBV9 and TRBJ2-2; 7 nucleotides agree with TRBD2. Trimming at V came to 0 bases and at J to 4 bases, leaving 6 bases not matched to a gene. Germline V gene lookup returns CDR1 SGDLS and CDR2 YYNGEE. The CDR3 length is 16 residues. The CDR3: CASSVDAGRGTGELFF. The CDR3 region has the DNA TGTGCCAGCAGCGTAGACGCGGGGAGGGGCACCGGGGAGCTGTTTTTT.

The rearrangement links TRBV10-3 to TRBJ2-5; 8 bases agree with TRBD2. Germline V lookup: CDR1 ENHRY, CDR2 SYGVKD. CDR3 length: 15 residues. V dropped 5 bases and J dropped 2; count of bases not matched to a gene: 7. This CDR3 is CAISPIAGTQETQYF. CDR3 DNA sequence: TGTGCCATCAGTCCTATAGCGGGAACTCAAGAGACCCAGTACTTC.

By proportion, this clone is medium-sized. This chain joins TRBV2 and TRBJ2-2, with TRBD1 matching over 8 bases. V trimming: 6 bases; J trimming: 6 bases; junction bases outside the gene matches: 3. The CDR3 is 13 amino acids. Germline V gene sequence: CDR1 SNHLY, CDR2 FYNNEI. The CDR3 here is CASRTGAAGELFF. Written as DNA, the CDR3 is TGTGCCAGCAGGACAGGGGCTGCCGGGGAGCTGTTTTTT.

The chain couples TRBV7-9 to TRBJ1-1; D uncertain. The CDR3 spans 14 residues. V was pared by 7 bases and J by 1 base, with 13 bases between. Germline CDR1 and CDR2: SEHNR and FQNEAQ (reference sequence). For the CDR3, the DNA is TGTGCCAGCATCGTAGATAGCCGGAACACTGAAGCTTTCTTT. Translating it yields CASIVDSRNTEAFF.

CDR3 sequence reads: CASSRDPRTGELFF. In DNA form, the CDR3 reads TGTGCCAGCAGTAGAGACCCGAGGACCGGGGAGCTGTTTTTT. V is TRBV5-4 and J is TRBJ2-2; D gene uncertain. This CDR3 region has 14 residues. Per the germline V gene, CDR1 is SGHNT and CDR2 is YYREEE (reference sequence). Trimming pared 5 bases from V and 5 bases from J, leaving 13 bases between.